This T cell receptor (beta chain) was retrieved from a study of shared clonotypes between healthy human individuals. Germline V gene sequence: CDR1 LNHDA, CDR2 SQIVND (reference sequence). This CDR3 spans 12 amino acids. The V and J ends lost 3 bases and 6 bases respectively, with 6 bases between them. Profiled with immunoSEQ multiplex PCR; TCRdb holds only in-frame clones, not every one. This sample has roughly 590,000 clones, with about 95% found just once. Naive-designated CD8 cells lacked CD45RO, were positively enriched for CCR7, and omitted terminally differentiated effector memory CD45RA+ cells.

Sequencing was performed on naive CD8+ T cells sorted from blood. V is TRBV19 and J is TRBJ2-1; D uncertain. This sequence was found in a woman in her twenties or thirties in good health. The CDR3 bases are TGTGCCAGTAGTATCGTTTTCAATGAGCAGTTCTTC. Translating it yields CASSIVFNEQFF.